Below are 3 T cell receptor beta chains sequenced from a single sample in a study of beta chain features in type 1 diabetes. Of the isolated RNA, all was reverse transcribed, and so the sequenced material was expressed TCRB transcripts. Repertoires were generated with immunoSEQ multiplex PCR, while TCRdb's copy carries only in-frame clones and drops some. The data show about 270,000 clones, 11% to 15% seen once. The specimen sequenced was naive CD4+ T cells from blood. The source of these receptors is a woman aged 40 to 55 in good health.

This chain links TRBV7-2 with TRBJ2-7; the match to TRBD2 covers 8 bases. Germline V gene data show CDR1 as SGHTA and CDR2 as FQGNSA. CDR3 length equals 17 residues. The trim removed 1 base at V and 6 bases at J, leaving 14 bases unmatched. CDR3 nucleotide sequence: TGTGCCAGCAGCTTAGTGGGTACTAGCGGCGGGTCTGGCGAGCAGTACTTC. Translating it yields CASSLVGTSGGSGEQYF.

The rearrangement links TRBV18 to TRBJ2-3; TRBD1 aligns across 8 bases. Germline lookup yields CDR1 KGHSH and CDR2 LQKENI. After removal of 3 bases from V and 6 bases from J, the junction contained 8 bases not matched to a gene. The CDR3 consists of 15 residues. This CDR3 is CASSPSQGASDTQYF. DNA for the CDR3: TGTGCCAGCTCACCGTCTCAGGGGGCGAGTGATACGCAGTATTTT. Complete variable domain (other parts from reference TRBV18 and TRBJ2-3): NAGVMQNPRHLVRRRGQEARLRCSPMKGHSHVYWYRQLPEEGLKFMVYLQKENIIDESGMPKERFSAEFPKEGPSILRIQQVVRGDSAAYFCASSPSQGASDTQYFGPGTRLTVL.

The rearrangement uses TRBV7-2 and TRBJ1-4; 8 bases map to TRBD1. CDR1 SGHTA and CDR2 FQGNSA come from the germline V gene. Trimming at V came to 1 base and at J to 7 bases, leaving 8 bases not matched to a gene. The CDR3 contains 16 residues. DNA of the CDR3: TGTGCCAGCAGCTTAGGTGTCCGGACAGGGCCTGAAAAACTGTTTTTT. As protein: CASSLGVRTGPEKLFF.